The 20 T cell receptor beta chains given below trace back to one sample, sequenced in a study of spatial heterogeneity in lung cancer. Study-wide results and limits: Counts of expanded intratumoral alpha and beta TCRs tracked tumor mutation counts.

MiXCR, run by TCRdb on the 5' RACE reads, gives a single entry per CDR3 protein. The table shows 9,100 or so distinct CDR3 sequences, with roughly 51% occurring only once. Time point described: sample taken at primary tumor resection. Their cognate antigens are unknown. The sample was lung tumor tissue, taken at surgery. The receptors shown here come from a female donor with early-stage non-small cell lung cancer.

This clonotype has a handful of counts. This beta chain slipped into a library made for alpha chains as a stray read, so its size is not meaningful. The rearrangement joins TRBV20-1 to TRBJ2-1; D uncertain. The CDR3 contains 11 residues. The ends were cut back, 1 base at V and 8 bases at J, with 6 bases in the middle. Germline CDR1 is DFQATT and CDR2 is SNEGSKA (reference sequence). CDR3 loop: CSARALHEQFF. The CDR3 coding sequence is TGCAGTGCTAGAGCACTACATGAGCAGTTCTTC.

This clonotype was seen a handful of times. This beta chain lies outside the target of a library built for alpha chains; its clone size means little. This CDR3 reads CASSPSRAQDPTETQYF. CDR3 sequence (DNA): TGTGCCAGCAGCCCAAGTAGAGCCCAGGACCCAACGGAGACCCAGTACTTC. The chain employs TRBV9 and TRBJ2-5, with D hard to call. Germline assignment: CDR1 SGDLS and CDR2 YYNGEE. This CDR3 is 17 amino acids long. Trimming left V 4 bases short and J 5 bases short, with 24 bases between.

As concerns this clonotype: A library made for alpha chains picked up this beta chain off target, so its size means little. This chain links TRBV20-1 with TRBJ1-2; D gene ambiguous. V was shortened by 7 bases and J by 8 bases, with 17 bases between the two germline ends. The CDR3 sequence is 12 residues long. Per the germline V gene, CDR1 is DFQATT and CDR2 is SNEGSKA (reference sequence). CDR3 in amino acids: CSVIPPNVGYTF. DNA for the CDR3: TGCAGTGTTATCCCACCGAATGTGGGCTACACCTTC.

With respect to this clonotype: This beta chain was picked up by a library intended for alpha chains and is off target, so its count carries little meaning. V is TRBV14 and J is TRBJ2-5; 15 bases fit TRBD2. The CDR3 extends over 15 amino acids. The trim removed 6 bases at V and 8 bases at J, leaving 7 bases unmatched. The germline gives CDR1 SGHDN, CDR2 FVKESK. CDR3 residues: CASSQGTSGRYTQYF. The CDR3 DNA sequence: TGTGCCAGCAGTCAGGGGACTAGCGGGAGGTATACCCAGTACTTC.

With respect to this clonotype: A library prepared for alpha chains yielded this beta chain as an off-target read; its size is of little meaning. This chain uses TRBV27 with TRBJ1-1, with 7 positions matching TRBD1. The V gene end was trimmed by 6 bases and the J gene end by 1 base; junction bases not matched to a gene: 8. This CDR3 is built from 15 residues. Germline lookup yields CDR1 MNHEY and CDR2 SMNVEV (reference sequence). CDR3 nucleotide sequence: TGTGCCAGCAGGCTTATTAGGGGGCGGAACACTGAAGCTTTCTTT. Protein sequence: CASRLIRGRNTEAFF.

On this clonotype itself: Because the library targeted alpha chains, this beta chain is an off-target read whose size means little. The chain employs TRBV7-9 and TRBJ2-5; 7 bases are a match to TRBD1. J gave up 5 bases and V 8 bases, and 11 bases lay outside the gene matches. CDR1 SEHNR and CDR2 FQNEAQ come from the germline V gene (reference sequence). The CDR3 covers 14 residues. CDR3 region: CASGHTGDWETQYF. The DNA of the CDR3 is TGTGCCAGCGGCCACACAGGGGATTGGGAGACCCAGTACTTC.

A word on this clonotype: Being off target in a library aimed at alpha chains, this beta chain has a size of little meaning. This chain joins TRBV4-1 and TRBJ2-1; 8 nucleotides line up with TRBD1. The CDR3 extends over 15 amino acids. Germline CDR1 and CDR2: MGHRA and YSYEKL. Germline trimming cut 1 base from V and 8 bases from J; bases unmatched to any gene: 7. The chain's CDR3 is CASSQVQGAVYEQFF. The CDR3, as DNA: TGCGCCAGCAGCCAAGTCCAGGGGGCGGTATATGAGCAGTTCTTC.

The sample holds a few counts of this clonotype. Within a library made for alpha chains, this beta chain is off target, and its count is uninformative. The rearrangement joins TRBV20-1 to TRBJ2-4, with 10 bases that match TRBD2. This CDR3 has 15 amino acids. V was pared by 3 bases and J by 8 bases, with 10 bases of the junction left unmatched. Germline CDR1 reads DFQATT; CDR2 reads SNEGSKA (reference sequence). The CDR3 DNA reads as TGCAGTGCTAGTCCAAGCGGGGGGGCCGGGTACATTCAGTACTTC. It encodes CSASPSGGAGYIQYF.

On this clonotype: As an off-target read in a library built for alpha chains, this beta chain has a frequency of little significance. Written as DNA, the CDR3 is TGTGCCAGCTCAAGCACGGGGGCTATTACCTACAATGAGCAGTTCTTC. Its translation: CASSSTGAITYNEQFF. The chain joins TRBV18 to TRBJ2-1; perhaps D is TRBD1 or TRBD2 (6 bases each). CDR1 and CDR2 from the germline V gene are KGHSH and LQKENI. This CDR3 comprises 16 residues. The V end was cut by 5 bases, the J end by 2 bases, with 16 bases between.

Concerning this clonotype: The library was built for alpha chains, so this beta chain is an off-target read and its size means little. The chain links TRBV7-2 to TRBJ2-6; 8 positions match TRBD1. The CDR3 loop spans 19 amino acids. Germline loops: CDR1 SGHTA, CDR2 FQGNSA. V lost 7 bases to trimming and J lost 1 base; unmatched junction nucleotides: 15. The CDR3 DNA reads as TGTGCCAGCACCTTTAGGGGGGCAGGGGGCGCTTCTGGGGCCAACGTCCTGACTTTC. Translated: CASTFRGAGGASGANVLTF.

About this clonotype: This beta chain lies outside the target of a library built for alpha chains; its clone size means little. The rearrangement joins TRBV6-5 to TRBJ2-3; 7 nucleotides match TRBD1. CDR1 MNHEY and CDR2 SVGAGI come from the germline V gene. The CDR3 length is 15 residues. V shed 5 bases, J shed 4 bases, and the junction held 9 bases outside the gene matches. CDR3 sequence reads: CASSTRDRNPDTQYF. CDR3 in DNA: TGTGCCAGCAGTACCCGGGACAGAAATCCAGATACGCAGTATTTT.

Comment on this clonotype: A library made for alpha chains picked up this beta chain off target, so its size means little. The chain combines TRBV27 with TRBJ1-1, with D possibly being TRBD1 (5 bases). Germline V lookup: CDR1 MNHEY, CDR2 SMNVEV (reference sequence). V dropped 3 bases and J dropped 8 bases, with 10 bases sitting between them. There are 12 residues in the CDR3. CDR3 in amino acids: CASSLRGGEAFF. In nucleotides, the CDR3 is TGTGCCAGCAGTTTGAGGGGTGGAGAAGCTTTCTTT.

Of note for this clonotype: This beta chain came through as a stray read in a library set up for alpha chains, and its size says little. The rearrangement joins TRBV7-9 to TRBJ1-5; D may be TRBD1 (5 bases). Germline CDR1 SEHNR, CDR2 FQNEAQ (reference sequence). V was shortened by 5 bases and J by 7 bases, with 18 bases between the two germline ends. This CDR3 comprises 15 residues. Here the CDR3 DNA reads TGTGCCAGCAGCCCCCTGGGGGGGAAGGGGCAGCCCCAGCATTTT. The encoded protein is CASSPLGGKGQPQHF.

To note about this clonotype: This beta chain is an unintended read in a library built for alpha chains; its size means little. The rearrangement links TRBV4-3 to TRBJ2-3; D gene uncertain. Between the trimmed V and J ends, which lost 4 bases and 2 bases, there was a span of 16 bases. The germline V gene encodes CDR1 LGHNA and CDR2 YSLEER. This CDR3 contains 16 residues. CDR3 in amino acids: CASSRVLNRFTDTQYF. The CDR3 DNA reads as TGCGCCAGCAGCCGGGTCCTCAATCGGTTCACAGATACGCAGTATTTT.

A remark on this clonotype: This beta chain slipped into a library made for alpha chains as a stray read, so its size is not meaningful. The CDR3 DNA reads TGTGCCAGCAGCTCATCCGGACAGGCCTACAATGAGCAGTTCTTC. Encoded protein: CASSSSGQAYNEQFF. V gene TRBV7-2 combines with J gene TRBJ2-1; 7 nucleotides agree with TRBD1. Germline CDR1 and CDR2: SGHTA and FQGNSA. CDR3 length equals 15 residues. The V segment lost 4 bases and the J segment 2 bases; nucleotides outside the gene matches: 5.

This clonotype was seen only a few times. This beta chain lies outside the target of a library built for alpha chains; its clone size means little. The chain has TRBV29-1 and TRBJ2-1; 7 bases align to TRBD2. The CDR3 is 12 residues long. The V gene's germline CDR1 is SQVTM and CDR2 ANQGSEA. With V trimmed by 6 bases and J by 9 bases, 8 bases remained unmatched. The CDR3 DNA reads TGCAGCGTGGGAGGGAGTTCTGGTGAGCAGTTCTTC. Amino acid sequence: CSVGGSSGEQFF.

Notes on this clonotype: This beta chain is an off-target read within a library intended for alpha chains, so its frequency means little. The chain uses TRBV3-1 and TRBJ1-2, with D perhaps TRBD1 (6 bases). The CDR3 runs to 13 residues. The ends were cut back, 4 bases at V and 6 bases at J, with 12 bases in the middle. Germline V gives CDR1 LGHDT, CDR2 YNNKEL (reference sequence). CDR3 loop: CASSRQGLHGYTF. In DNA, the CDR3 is TGTGCCAGCAGCCGCCAGGGGTTGCATGGCTACACCTTC.

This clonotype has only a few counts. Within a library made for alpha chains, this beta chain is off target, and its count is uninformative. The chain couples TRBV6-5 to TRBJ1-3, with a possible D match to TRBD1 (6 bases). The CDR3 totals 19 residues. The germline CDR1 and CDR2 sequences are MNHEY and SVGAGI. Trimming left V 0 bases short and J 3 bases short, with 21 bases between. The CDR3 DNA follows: TGTGCCAGCAGTTACTCGGGATCCGACAGGTTCAGTCGTGGAAACACCATATATTTT. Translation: CASSYSGSDRFSRGNTIYF.

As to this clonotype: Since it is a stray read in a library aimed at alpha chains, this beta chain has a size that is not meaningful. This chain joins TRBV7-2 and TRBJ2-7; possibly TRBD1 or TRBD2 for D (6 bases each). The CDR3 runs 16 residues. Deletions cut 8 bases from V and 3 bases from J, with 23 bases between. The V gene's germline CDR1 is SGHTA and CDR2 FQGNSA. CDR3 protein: CASALGAGTANYEQYF. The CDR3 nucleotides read TGTGCCAGCGCCCTGGGGGCAGGGACTGCAAACTACGAGCAGTACTTC.

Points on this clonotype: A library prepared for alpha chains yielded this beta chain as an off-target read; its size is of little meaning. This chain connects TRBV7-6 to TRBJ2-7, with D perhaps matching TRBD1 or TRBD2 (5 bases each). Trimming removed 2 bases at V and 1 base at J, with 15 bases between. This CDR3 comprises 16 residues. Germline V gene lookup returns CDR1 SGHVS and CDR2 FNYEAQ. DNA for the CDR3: TGTGCCAGCAGCTTATATGGCAGGGACCCTTCCTACGAGCAGTACTTC. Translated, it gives CASSLYGRDPSYEQYF.